This section outlines one T cell receptor (beta chain) sequence together with its context. The antigen is not known. The CDR3 spans 18 residues. The J segment lost 4 bases and the V segment lost 1 base, leaving 12 bases of the junction unmatched. The germline V gene encodes CDR1 MGHRA and CDR2 YSYEKL. The PCR contained 60 Vbeta and 13 Jbeta primers. Measured with immunoSEQ multiplex PCR; TCRdb has only the in-frame clones, and not every one. Seen here are over 150,000 clones, 75% to 90% observed once, and the top ten hold 1.5% to 2%. This entry belongs to a study of cytomegalovirus exposure and HLA in healthy donors. The study, taken as a whole, reports: Sequencing likely caused a cluster of highly shared sequence variants.

The chain recombines TRBV4-1 with TRBJ2-2, with TRBD1 matching over 7 bases. This receptor was taken from a woman aged 18-30 years in good health and CMV-seronegative. The sample taken for sequencing was PBMCs. The CDR3 DNA reads as TGCGCCAGCAGCCAAGTAGGGACAGAAGGGCTTAGCACCGGGGAGCTGTTTTTT. It specifies CASSQVGTEGLSTGELFF.